The rows below give T cell receptor beta chains drawn from one sample of a study of Graves' ophthalmopathy and Graves' hyperthyroidism. TCRdb reprocessed the multiplex PCR reads via MiXCR and lists one record per CDR3 protein. The table includes roughly 50,000 distinct CDR3 sequences, approximately 52% detected once. Sequenced sample: peripheral blood. All receptors come from an adult woman with Graves' ophthalmopathy. Both conserved end residues are part of each CDR3. Fields, in order: D gene, J gene, CDR3 length, clone size, V gene, CDR3 DNA, CDR3 protein. A D gene is named only where the DNA matches it firmly. Clone size is shown for a subset of rows, as once, few, many or a class of expanded clone.

>TRBD2|TRBJ2-1|17|many|TRBV11-3
TGTGCCAGCAGCTTAGGGACTAGCGGGAGTGCAGGGGATGAGCAGTTCTTC
CASSLGTSGSAGDEQFF
>TRBD2|TRBJ2-1|16|once|TRBV25-1
TGTGCCAGCAGTGTCGACACCGGGACTAGCGGGCATGAGCAGTTCTTC
CASSVDTGTSGHEQFF
>TRBD1|TRBJ1-6|15|-|TRBV6-6
TGTGCCAGCAGTTACAGGGGGGACAGGGAATCACCCCTCCACTTT
CASSYRGDRESPLHF
>-|TRBJ2-3|19|few|TRBV3-1
TGTGCCAGCAGCCCAGGCTGGGGGAGGCAGGGGGGTTACCCAGATACGCAGTATTTT
CASSPGWGRQGGYPDTQYF
>-|TRBJ2-3|13|-|TRBV19
TGTGCCAGTAGTATAGGCGGGCACAATGAGCAGTATTTT
CASSIGGHNEQYF
>-|TRBJ1-5|14|many|TRBV19
TGTGCCACCTCCCAACAGGGCCCCGATCGGCCCCAGCATTTT
CATSQQGPDRPQHF
>-|TRBJ1-4|14|-|TRBV7-3
TGTGCCAGCAGCTTAGGGGCGCTGAATGAAAAACTGTTTTTT
CASSLGALNEKLFF
>TRBD2|TRBJ2-1|18|many|TRBV7-2
TGTGCCAGCAGCTCCTTGGGGACTAGCGGGATCTTCTACAATGAGCAGTTCTTC
CASSSLGTSGIFYNEQFF
>-|TRBJ2-3|13|many|TRBV19
TGTGCCAGTAGGGGGGGAGTAACAGATACGCAGTATTTT
CASRGGVTDTQYF
>-|TRBJ1-2|13|-|TRBV5-1
TGCGGTAGCAGCACCGACGGCACGGCGGGCTACACCTTC
CGSSTDGTAGYTF
>TRBD1|TRBJ1-2|14|few|TRBV9
TGTGCCAGCAGCGTCAAGACAGGGAACTATGGCTACACCTTC
CASSVKTGNYGYTF
>-|TRBJ1-1|11|many|TRBV28
TGTGCCAGCAGTTTAGGGACTGAAGCTTTCTTT
CASSLGTEAFF
>-|TRBJ2-2|13|many|TRBV5-1
TGCGCCAGCAGCGCCGACTACACCGGGGAGCTGTTTTTT
CASSADYTGELFF
>-|TRBJ2-5|14|-|TRBV5-4
TGTGCCAGCAGCCCCTTCGGGAGCCAAGAGACCCAGTACTTC
CASSPFGSQETQYF
>-|TRBJ1-1|13|many|TRBV9
TGTGCCAGCAGCGTAGTTCAGAACACTGAAGCTTTCTTT
CASSVVQNTEAFF
>-|TRBJ1-2|12|many|TRBV6-1
TGTGCCAGCAGCCCCGGTCTCTATGGCTACACCTTC
CASSPGLYGYTF
>-|TRBJ2-3|15|-|TRBV9
TGTGCCAGCAGCGTTGGAGGAGCGGAGACAGATACGCAGTATTTT
CASSVGGAETDTQYF
>-|TRBJ2-1|17|many|TRBV7-9
TGTGCCAGCAGCCTTAGGGGCCAGAGACAGCGATACAATGAGCAGTTCTTC
CASSLRGQRQRYNEQFF
>TRBD1|TRBJ2-7|14|-|TRBV10-3
TGTGCCAGCAGTGGGAACAGGGGGTCCTACGAGCAGTATTTC
CASSGNRGSYEQYF
>-|TRBJ1-5|11|-|TRBV20-1
TGCAGTGCTAGAGAAGAAGAGACCCAGCATTTT
CSAREEETQHF
>TRBD2|TRBJ2-1|18|-|TRBV10-3
TGTGCCATCAGTGAGAACCCTCGTGAGACTAGCGGGAGCAATGAGCAGTTCTTC
CAISENPRETSGSNEQFF
>TRBD2|TRBJ2-1|15|-|TRBV7-3
TGTGCCCCGGGACTAGCGGACTTACGGGGCAATGAGCAGTTCTTC
CAPGLADLRGNEQFF
>-|TRBJ2-7|15|-|TRBV24-1
TGTGCCACCGGTGATTTTGGTAGCGGATACTGCGAGCAGTACTTC
CATGDFGSGYCEQYF
>TRBD2|TRBJ2-3|18|-|TRBV7-2
TGTGCCAGCAGCACCGGGACTAGCGGGAGTCGAGGCACAGATACGCAGTATTTT
CASSTGTSGSRGTDTQYF
>-|TRBJ2-3|14|many|TRBV27
TGTGCCAGCAGGAAGCGGAGTTCCACAGATACGCAGTATTTT
CASRKRSSTDTQYF
>-|TRBJ1-2|15|once|TRBV12-3/TRBV12-4
TGTGCCTGCAGTACCCGGAGGACAGACGATTGTGGCTACACCTTC
CACSTRRTDDCGYTF
>-|TRBJ1-1|14|-|TRBV7-9
TGTGCCAGCAGCTTAGAGGGGAGGAACACTGAAGCTTTCTTT
CASSLEGRNTEAFF
>-|TRBJ2-7|15|-|TRBV25-1
TGTGCCAGCACGCCTTGGGGGGGCCCACCCTACGAGCAGTACTTC
CASTPWGGPPYEQYF
>-|TRBJ1-2|14|many|TRBV4-1
TGCGCCAGCAGCCAAGCAGGGGCGGGCTATGGCTACACCTTC
CASSQAGAGYGYTF
>-|TRBJ1-1|13|many|TRBV6-4
TGTGCCAGCAGTGACTCGGACAACACTGAAGCTTTCTTT
CASSDSDNTEAFF
>-|TRBJ2-7|16|-|TRBV7-8
TGTGCCAGCAGCTTAGGGCTAGTCGCAGTAACCTACGAGCAGTACTTC
CASSLGLVAVTYEQYF
>TRBD2|TRBJ2-1|15|many|TRBV6-4
TGTGCCAGCAGTGAGGCGGGGGTTTCCTACAATGAGCAGTTCTTC
CASSEAGVSYNEQFF
>TRBD1|TRBJ2-7|12|-|TRBV20-1
TGCAGTGCTAGTCAAACAGGGGTTGAGCAGTACTTC
CSASQTGVEQYF
>TRBD1|TRBJ2-7|13|once|TRBV10-3
TGTGCCATCAGCCGGGACAGAATGTACGAGCAGTACTTC
CAISRDRMYEQYF
>-|TRBJ2-1|12|many|TRBV29-1
TGCAGCGTCCGGACAGCTACAAGTGAGCAGTTCTTC
CSVRTATSEQFF
>TRBD2|TRBJ2-1|14|-|TRBV7-2
TGTGCCAGCAGGATGGCTAGCGGGTACAATGAGCAGTTCTTC
CASRMASGYNEQFF
>TRBD1|TRBJ2-5|15|-|TRBV25-1
TGTGCCAGCAGTGCCCCCGGGACAGGGAGTGAGACCCAGTACTTC
CASSAPGTGSETQYF
>TRBD2|TRBJ2-7|14|few|TRBV18
TGTGCCAGCTCACCTCTAGCGGCTTCCTACGAGCAGTACTTC
CASSPLAASYEQYF
>-|TRBJ2-5|13|-|TRBV7-2
TGTGCCAGCAGCCCCATTAGTTACCAGCCCCAGTACTTC
CASSPISYQPQYF
>-|TRBJ2-7|12|-|TRBV11-3
TGTGCCGGCAGCTTGGACAGAAGCGAGCAGTACTTC
CAGSLDRSEQYF
>TRBD2|TRBJ2-3|15|-|TRBV7-2
TGTGCCAGCAGCTCCTTAGCGGGAGCCGGAGATACGCAGTATTTT
CASSSLAGAGDTQYF
>-|TRBJ2-7|15|once|TRBV20-1
TGCAGTGCGAGACCCCTCCAAGGGGCAACTAATGAGCAGTACTTC
CSARPLQGATNEQYF
>TRBD1|TRBJ1-6|15|-|TRBV20-1
TGCAGTGCTAGTGCCGACAGGGGTGCGAGCTCACCCCTCCACTTT
CSASADRGASSPLHF
>TRBD1|TRBJ2-6|13|-|TRBV19
TGTGCCAGTAGAAGACAGGGTAGTAGTCTTGAAGCTTTC
CASRRQGSSLEAF
>TRBD1|TRBJ1-4|15|many|TRBV5-1
TGCGCCAGCAGCGCGGGGACAGGGCCTCCTGAAAAACTGTTTTTT
CASSAGTGPPEKLFF
>-|TRBJ2-3|13|many|TRBV3-1
TGTGCCAGCAGCCAGGCAACACGAGATACGCAGTATTTT
CASSQATRDTQYF
>TRBD2|TRBJ2-7|17|-|TRBV20-1
TGCAGTGCGAGCTGGTACAATGAGCGGGAGGGGAACTACGAGCAGTACTTC
CSASWYNEREGNYEQYF
>-|TRBJ1-5|13|-|TRBV6-5
TGTGCCAGCAGTTTCGCGAAAGGTCAACCCCAGCATTTT
CASSFAKGQPQHF
>TRBD2|TRBJ2-5|14|-|TRBV20-1
TGCAGTGCTAGAGGTTGGGTAGCGGGAGAGACCCAGTACTTC
CSARGWVAGETQYF